Relative to its sample, the clone carrying this T cell receptor beta chain is medium-sized. Its antigen remains unknown. The entry originates in a study of T cell clonality in common variable immunodeficiency. Study results and limitations: CVID patient heterogeneity limited repertoire-clinical complication correlations. Compared with healthy controls, CVID subjects showed increased TCRbeta clonality, mostly in about a third. Compared with controls, CVID subjects had fewer shared TCRbeta clones.

Repertoires were generated with immunoSEQ multiplex PCR, while TCRdb's copy carries only in-frame clones and drops some. The sample holds around 39,000 clones, and no clone turns up only once. Sequencing was carried out using peripheral blood mononuclear cells. The TCR comes from a person aged 18 to 75 in good health.

The CDR3 protein is CASSASGSTDTQYF. The CDR3 DNA, read in part, is TGTGCCAGCAGTGCTAGCGGGAGCACAGATACG. The V call is TRBV6-4, the J call TRBJ2-3, with 8 positions matching TRBD2. The read ends 3 residues early relative to the CDR3; the germline J gene fills the gap. Germline CDR1 is MRHNA and CDR2 is SNTAGT. Trimming at V came to 4 bases and at J to 0 bases, leaving 0 bases not matched to a gene. The CDR3 consists of 14 residues.